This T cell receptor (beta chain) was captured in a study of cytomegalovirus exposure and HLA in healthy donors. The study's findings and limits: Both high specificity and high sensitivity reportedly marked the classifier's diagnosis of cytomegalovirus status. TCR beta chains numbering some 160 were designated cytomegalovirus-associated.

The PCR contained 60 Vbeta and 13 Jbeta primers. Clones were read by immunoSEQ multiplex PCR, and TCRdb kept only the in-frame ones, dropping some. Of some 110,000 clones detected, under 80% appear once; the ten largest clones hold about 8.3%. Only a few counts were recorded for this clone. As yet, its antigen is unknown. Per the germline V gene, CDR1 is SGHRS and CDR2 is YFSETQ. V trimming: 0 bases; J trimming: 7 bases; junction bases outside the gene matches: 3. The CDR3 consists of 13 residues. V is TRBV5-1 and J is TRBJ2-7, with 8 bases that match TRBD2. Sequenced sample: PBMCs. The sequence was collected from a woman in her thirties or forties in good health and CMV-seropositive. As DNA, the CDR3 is TGCGCCAGCAGCTTGGAGGGACTAGGGGAGCAGTACTTC. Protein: CASSLEGLGEQYF.